This T cell receptor beta chain was captured by sequencing in a study of blood T cell repertoires in COVID-19. At the level of the study: Specimens from acute and convalescent COVID-19 originated in the United States, Italy and Spain.

Two negative PCRs, clearance, or symptom resolution were required of recovered Cohort 3 donors. Clones were read by immunoSEQ multiplex PCR, and TCRdb kept only the in-frame ones, dropping some. The sample yields almost 250,000 clones, about 88% seen once. Germline lookup yields CDR1 SGHVS and CDR2 FNYEAQ. There are 16 residues in the CDR3. J gave up 8 bases and V 5 bases, and 11 bases lay outside the gene matches. The chain employs TRBV7-6 and TRBJ2-1; 11 nucleotides agree with TRBD2. This receptor was identified in a woman aged 45-60 years who had recovered from COVID-19. Material for sequencing was PBMCs or T cells enriched from blood (not recorded which). In DNA, the CDR3 is TGTGCCAGCAGCGCCGGGCTAGCGGGAGGTTTCGATGAGCAGTTCTTC. Its translation: CASSAGLAGGFDEQFF.